The next 22 T cell receptor beta chains were all read from a single sample in a study of cytomegalovirus exposure and HLA in healthy donors. Profiled with immunoSEQ multiplex PCR; TCRdb holds only in-frame clones, not every one. The repertoire holds around 160,000 clones, more than 70% seen once, with around 9.6% in the top ten. Sequenced material: PBMCs. Receptor source: a man aged 25-40 years in good health and CMV-seropositive.

This sequence joins TRBV2 and TRBJ1-1; D gene uncertain. Looked up from germline, CDR1 is SNHLY and CDR2 is FYNNEI. V dropped 7 bases and J dropped 1 base, with 13 bases sitting between them. The CDR3 runs to 14 residues. The CDR3, as DNA: TGTGCCAGCATTGAGTTCACACGGAACACTGAAGCTTTCTTT. Its protein is CASIEFTRNTEAFF.

This clone was recorded only once. This chain connects TRBV11-1 to TRBJ2-7; TRBD1 agrees at 9 bases. Germline V gene lookup returns CDR1 SGHAT and CDR2 FQDESV (reference sequence). J lost 6 bases, V lost 4 bases, and 13 bases had no gene match. The CDR3 sequence is 16 residues long. The CDR3 DNA follows: TGTGCCAGCAGCTACCCTGGGGGGACAGGGCCCTTCGAGCAGTACTTC. Protein sequence: CASSYPGGTGPFEQYF.

This clone was detected only a few times. The gene calls are TRBV2 and TRBJ1-5; possible D gene TRBD1, 5 bases. The CDR3 spans 13 residues. Looked up from germline, CDR1 is SNHLY and CDR2 is FYNNEI. Trimming took off 5 bases at V and 2 bases at J, with 7 bases between the two ends. The CDR3 coding sequence is TGTGCCAGCAGTTTGACAGGCAATCAGCCCCAGCATTTT. This codes for CASSLTGNQPQHF.

The V gene is TRBV18, the J gene TRBJ2-2, with D perhaps matching TRBD2 (6 bases). Looked up from germline, CDR1 is KGHSH and CDR2 is LQKENI. With 6 bases removed from V and 4 bases from J, the gap between germline ends came to 18 bases. The CDR3 totals 16 residues. The CDR3 here is CASSESRTGGTGELFF. The CDR3 DNA follows: TGTGCCAGCTCGGAGAGCCGAACCGGGGGCACCGGGGAGCTGTTTTTT.

The chain carries TRBV4-1 and TRBJ2-1; 8 bases map to TRBD2. The V gene's germline CDR1 is MGHRA and CDR2 YSYEKL. This CDR3 is 15 amino acids long. The junction had 4 bases not matched to a gene; V was cut back by 3 bases and J by 3 bases. CDR3: CASSQGLGNYNEQFF. The CDR3 DNA is TGCGCCAGCAGCCAGGGACTAGGTAACTACAATGAGCAGTTCTTC.

In its sample, this clone was seen once. V and J are TRBV7-9 and TRBJ2-5; 7 bases line up with TRBD1. The CDR3 totals 14 residues. The V and J ends lost 2 bases and 4 bases, in that order; junction bases with no gene match: 4. Per germline, CDR1 SEHNR and CDR2 FQNEAQ (reference sequence). The CDR3 reads CASSLTTGLETQYF. In DNA, the CDR3 is TGTGCCAGCAGCTTAACGACAGGGTTAGAGACCCAGTACTTC.

V and J are TRBV5-6 and TRBJ2-1; D is ambiguous. CDR1 is SGHDT, CDR2 YYEEEE, per germline. Trimming shortened V by 0 bases and J by 0 bases, and 4 bases separated the two germline ends. This CDR3 spans 14 amino acids. CDR3: CASSLGSSYNEQFF. CDR3 coding DNA: TGTGCCAGCAGCTTGGGGAGCTCCTACAATGAGCAGTTCTTC. Filled out from reference TRBV5-6 and TRBJ2-1, the complete variable domain reads DAGVTQSPTHLIKTRGQQVTLRCSPKSGHDTVSWYQQALGQGPQFIFQYYEEEERQRGNFPDRFSGHQFPNYSSELNVNALLLGDSALYLCASSLGSSYNEQFFGPGTRLTVL.

This clone was found a few times. The rearrangement links TRBV6-1 to TRBJ2-2; 9 bases align to TRBD2. This CDR3 contains 16 residues. The V and J ends lost 2 bases and 2 bases, in that order; junction bases with no gene match: 3. Germline V gene data show CDR1 as MNHNS and CDR2 as SASEGT. The CDR3 DNA follows: TGTGCCAGCAGTGAAATGACTAGCGGTAACACCGGGGAGCTGTTTTTT. It is translated as CASSEMTSGNTGELFF.

The genes are TRBV9 and TRBJ2-5, with D possibly being TRBD1 (7 bases). CDR1 is SGDLS and CDR2 is YYNGEE in the germline V gene. CDR3 length: 16 amino acids. V lost 3 bases and J 2 bases, leaving 17 bases between the germline ends. CDR3 sequence reads: CASSASGGLLQETQYF. The CDR3 coding sequence is TGTGCCAGCAGCGCCTCAGGGGGGCTACTTCAAGAGACCCAGTACTTC.

This clone showed up just a few times. The chain combines TRBV7-3 with TRBJ1-6; tentatively, D is TRBD1 (5 bases). Germline lookup yields CDR1 SGHTA and CDR2 FQGTGA. The V end lost 4 bases, the J end lost 9 bases, and 10 bases lay between the germline ends. This CDR3 has 13 residues. CDR3 residues: CASSSEGLSPLHF. CDR3 DNA: TGTGCCAGCAGCTCCGAGGGACTTTCACCCCTCCACTTT.

This chain uses TRBV28 with TRBJ1-2; no reliable D call. Germline CDR1 is MDHEN and CDR2 is SYDVKM. The germline V and J ends were trimmed by 1 base and 3 bases, with 12 bases remaining between them. The CDR3 covers 15 residues. The CDR3 is CASSLYGESDYGYTF. CDR3 nucleotide sequence: TGTGCCAGCAGTTTATACGGGGAGAGTGACTATGGCTACACCTTC.

This chain uses TRBV9 with TRBJ1-6, with D unresolved. The V gene lost 2 bases and the J gene lost 0 bases, with 27 bases spanning the gap. CDR1 and CDR2 (germline): SGDLS, YYNGEE. The CDR3 runs to 22 residues. CDR3 protein: CASSVLRGSGKNLISYNSPLHF. CDR3 bases: TGTGCCAGCAGCGTCCTCCGTGGTTCGGGAAAAAATTTGATCTCCTATAATTCACCCCTCCACTTT.

This clone was picked up one time. The genes are TRBV6-6 and TRBJ1-2; D call uncertain. From germline, CDR1 is MNHNY and CDR2 SVGAGI (reference sequence). Trimming took off 8 bases at V and 5 bases at J, with 15 bases between the two ends. The length of the CDR3 is 13 residues. The CDR3 nucleotides read TGTGCCAGCGCCAAAACAGTCCTTTATGGCTACACCTTC. Its protein is CASAKTVLYGYTF.

The chain uses TRBV30 and TRBJ1-6; D perhaps matches TRBD1 (6 bases). The CDR3 is 15 residues long. Germline lookup yields CDR1 GTSNPN and CDR2 SVGIG (reference sequence). V dropped 4 bases and J dropped 7 bases, with 17 bases sitting between them. The DNA for the CDR3 is TGTGCCTGGAACCCTAGGGCCAGGGGCAATTCACCCCTCCACTTT. This encodes CAWNPRARGNSPLHF. The variable domain in full, with the rest retrieved from reference TRBV30 and TRBJ1-6, is SQTIHQWPATLVQPVGSPLSLECTVEGTSNPNLYWYRQAAGRGLQLLFYSVGIGQISSEVPQNLSASRPQDRQFILSSKKLLLSDSGFYLCAWNPRARGNSPLHFGNGTRLTVT.

The chain has TRBV7-2 and TRBJ2-7; tentative D call: TRBD1 (6 bases). V dropped 4 bases and J dropped 0 bases, with 16 bases sitting between them. Germline CDR1 SGHTA, CDR2 FQGNSA. CDR3 size: 16 residues. The CDR3 here is CASSYATGPHSYEQYF. The CDR3 region has the DNA TGTGCCAGCAGCTATGCCACAGGGCCACACTCCTACGAGCAGTACTTC. Full variable domain (rest looked up from reference TRBV7-2 and TRBJ2-7): GAGVSQSPSNKVTEKGKDVELRCDPISGHTALYWYRQSLGQGLEFLIYFQGNSAPDKSGLPSDRFSAERTGGSVSTLTIQRTQQEDSAVYLCASSYATGPHSYEQYFGPGTRLTVT.

The J gene is TRBJ1-1, the V gene TRBV28; no firm D call. Germline loops: CDR1 MDHEN, CDR2 SYDVKM. Trimming cost V 6 bases and J 10 bases, with 15 bases left between them. The CDR3 has 12 residues. This chain's CDR3 is CASSRARRGAFF. The CDR3, as DNA: TGTGCCAGCAGCCGGGCCCGGCGGGGAGCTTTCTTT.

The gene calls are TRBV2 and TRBJ2-1; TRBD2 agrees at 8 bases. CDR3 length equals 15 residues. From germline, CDR1 is SNHLY and CDR2 FYNNEI. The V gene end was trimmed by 7 bases and the J gene end by 6 bases; junction bases not matched to a gene: 11. CDR3 bases: TGTGCCAGCAAGCAAGGGACTAGTCGGTCCAATGAGCAGTTCTTC. It is translated as CASKQGTSRSNEQFF.

This clone showed up just once. Here the CDR3 reads CASSATGGQSYYSGNTIYF. CDR3 in DNA: TGTGCCAGCTCAGCGACAGGGGGCCAAAGCTACTACTCTGGAAACACCATATATTTT. The rearrangement uses TRBV18 and TRBJ1-3; TRBD1 matches 10 bases. Germline-derived CDR1 and CDR2 are KGHSH and LQKENI. V trimming: 5 bases; J trimming: 0 bases; junction bases outside the gene matches: 13. This CDR3 has 19 residues.

This rearrangement joins TRBV25-1 to TRBJ2-7, with D possibly matching TRBD2 (5 bases). The V end lost 4 bases, the J end lost 3 bases, and 10 bases lay between the germline ends. The CDR3 runs 13 residues. The germline V gene encodes CDR1 MGHDK and CDR2 SYGVNS. CDR3 sequence: CASSGTSLYEQYF. For the CDR3, the DNA is TGTGCCAGCAGTGGGACTTCCCTCTACGAGCAGTACTTC.

J is TRBJ2-7 and V is TRBV21-1; TRBD1 reflects the table's D call only, with no check against the DNA. TRBV21-1 is a recognized pseudogene. The length of the CDR3 is 16 residues. The CDR3 coding sequence is TGTGCCAGCTCCCGTGAGGACAGGAAGGCCACCTACGAGCAGTACTTC. It translates to CASSREDRKATYEQYF.

The chain recombines TRBV30 with TRBJ1-2, with 7 bases that match TRBD1. With V trimmed by 4 bases and J by 6 bases, 8 bases remained unmatched. This CDR3 spans 13 amino acids. Per the germline V gene, CDR1 is GTSNPN and CDR2 is SVGIG (reference sequence). The CDR3 bases are TGTGCCTGGAATATAAGGGGGCGCGATGGCTACACCTTC. Protein: CAWNIRGRDGYTF.

The rearrangement joins TRBV2 to TRBJ1-5; 7 nucleotides match TRBD1. The germline V gene has CDR1 SNHLY and CDR2 FYNNEI. This CDR3 region has 14 residues. J lost 6 bases, V lost 7 bases, and 9 bases had no gene match. This CDR3 reads CASNLGDRGQPQHF. CDR3 sequence (DNA): TGTGCCAGCAACCTGGGGGACAGAGGTCAGCCCCAGCATTTT.